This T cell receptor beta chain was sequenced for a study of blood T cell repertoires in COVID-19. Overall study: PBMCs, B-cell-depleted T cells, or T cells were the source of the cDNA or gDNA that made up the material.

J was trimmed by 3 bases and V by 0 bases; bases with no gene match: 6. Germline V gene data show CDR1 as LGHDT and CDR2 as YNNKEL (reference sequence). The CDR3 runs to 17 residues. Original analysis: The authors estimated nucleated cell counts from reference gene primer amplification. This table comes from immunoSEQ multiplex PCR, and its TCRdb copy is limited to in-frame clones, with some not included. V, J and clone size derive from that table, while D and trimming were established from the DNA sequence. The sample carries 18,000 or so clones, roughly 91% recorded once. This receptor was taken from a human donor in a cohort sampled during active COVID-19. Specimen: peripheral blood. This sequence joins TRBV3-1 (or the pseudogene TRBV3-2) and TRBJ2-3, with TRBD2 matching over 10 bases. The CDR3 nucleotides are TGTGCCAGCAGCCAAGATTTTGCGACTAGCGGGACAGATACGCAGTATTTT. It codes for CASSQDFATSGTDTQYF.